These 11 T cell receptor beta chains came from one sample sequenced in a study of breast tumors, draining lymph nodes, adjacent tissues. One entry per CDR3 protein results from TCRdb running MiXCR on the multiplex PCR reads. The table has just under 65,000 distinct CDR3 sequences, approximately 57% seen once. The material sequenced was breast tumor tissue. The receptors were gathered from a female donor with breast cancer. Some clones in this sample may be carry-over from other donors' samples.

As concerns this clonotype: A much larger clone differs from this one at a single base, so this may be a read error. The rearrangement uses TRBV28 and TRBJ1-2; 10 bases map to TRBD1. Germline trimming cut 7 bases from V and 4 bases from J; bases unmatched to any gene: 9. The CDR3 is made up of 15 amino acids. Germline V gives CDR1 MDHEN, CDR2 SYDVKM. The CDR3 region has the DNA TGTGCCAGCATCCCCGAGACAGGGGGCTTCTATGGCTACACCTTC. It encodes CASIPETGGFYGYTF.

This clonotype was seen once. The rearrangement links TRBV2 to TRBJ2-2; a weak D match, TRBD2 (5 bases). Trimming pared 7 bases from V and 0 bases from J, leaving 12 bases between. Germline-derived CDR1 and CDR2 are SNHLY and FYNNEI. The CDR3 is made up of 15 amino acids. DNA of the CDR3: TGTGCCAGCACCCCCCGGACTTCGAACACCGGGGAGCTGTTTTTT. Translated, it gives CASTPRTSNTGELFF.

The chain recombines TRBV20-1 with TRBJ2-1; 12 positions match TRBD2. The germline V gene encodes CDR1 DFQATT and CDR2 SNEGSKA (reference sequence). There are 15 residues in the CDR3. The ends lost 3 bases at V and 9 bases at J; junction bases unmatched: 9. CDR3 nucleotides: TGCAGTGCTAGGCCTAGCGGGGGGGAAGGGGGTGAGCAGTTCTTC. This gives the protein CSARPSGGEGGEQFF.

The chain has TRBV29-1 and TRBJ2-3; no clear D. The CDR3 length is 13 residues. The germline gives CDR1 SQVTM, CDR2 ANQGSEA. The ends were cut back, 7 bases at V and 2 bases at J, with 13 bases in the middle. Here the CDR3 DNA reads TGCAGCGGGGGAAAGGTCGTCACAGATACGCAGTATTTT. Its protein is CSGGKVVTDTQYF.

This clonotype was seen many times. The chain joins TRBV18 to TRBJ2-2, with TRBD1 matching 7 bases. CDR1 is KGHSH and CDR2 is LQKENI in the germline V gene. The CDR3 extends over 16 amino acids. The ends lost 3 bases at V and 5 bases at J; junction bases unmatched: 9. CDR3 protein: CASSPLTGTGTGELFF. Written as DNA, the CDR3 is TGTGCCAGCTCACCCTTGACAGGGACGGGAACCGGGGAGCTGTTTTTT.

This clonotype was counted between two and nine times. The rearrangement links TRBV2 to TRBJ2-7; D remains unclear. CDR1 is SNHLY and CDR2 is FYNNEI in the germline V gene. The CDR3 has 11 residues. The V and J ends lost 3 bases and 3 bases respectively, with 3 bases between them. The CDR3 DNA sequence: TGTGCCAGCAGTGACGGCTACGAGCAGTACTTC. It encodes CASSDGYEQYF.

The chain is built from TRBV11-2 and TRBJ2-2; D not certain. Germline V CDR1 and CDR2: SGHAT, FQNNGV. The CDR3 has 13 residues. With 5 bases removed from V and 3 bases from J, the gap between germline ends came to 7 bases. Written as DNA, the CDR3 is TGTGCCAGCAGCAAACGGGACACCGGGGAGCTGTTTTTT. This sequence encodes CASSKRDTGELFF.

This clonotype occurred a few times. This chain joins TRBV13 and TRBJ1-2, with 8 nucleotides matching TRBD1. Germline CDR1 and CDR2: PRHDT and FYEKMQ (reference sequence). With 5 bases clipped from V and 8 bases from J, the junction kept 16 bases outside the gene matches. This CDR3 contains 16 residues. This CDR3 reads CASSPPGQGLGLGYTF. The CDR3 DNA sequence: TGTGCCAGCAGCCCACCTGGACAGGGACTTGGCCTAGGCTACACCTTC.

The rearrangement uses TRBV7-2 and TRBJ1-6, with D hard to call. From germline, CDR1 is SGHTA and CDR2 FQGNSA. Deletions cut 1 base from V and 7 bases from J, with 11 bases between. CDR3 length equals 15 residues. This CDR3 reads CASSLGRWRNSPLHF. CDR3 nucleotide sequence: TGTGCCAGCAGCTTAGGTCGCTGGAGAAATTCACCCCTCCACTTT. The full variable domain, in which reference TRBV7-2 and TRBJ1-6 provide the parts outside the CDR3, is GAGVSQSPSNKVTEKGKDVELRCDPISGHTALYWYRQSLGQGLEFLIYFQGNSAPDKSGLPSDRFSAERTGGSVSTLTIQRTQQEDSAVYLCASSLGRWRNSPLHFGNGTRLTVT.

In regard to this clonotype: One end of the junction is discordant with germline, which a read error may explain. The chain has TRBV19 and TRBJ2-5; D perhaps matches TRBD2 (5 bases). This CDR3 is 12 amino acids long. CDR1 and CDR2 from the germline V gene are LNHDA and SQIVND (reference sequence). The CDR3 sequence is CATSNKDGKEYF. DNA for the CDR3: TGTGCCACTAGTAATAAGGACGGGAAGGAGTACTTC.

This clonotype was recorded many times. This chain uses TRBV20-1 with TRBJ2-5; 8 nucleotides align to TRBD1. The germline V gene encodes CDR1 DFQATT and CDR2 SNEGSKA (reference sequence). V lost 6 bases to trimming and J lost 3 bases; unmatched junction nucleotides: 3. The length of the CDR3 is 12 residues. The CDR3 here is CSALGQEETQYF. CDR3 coding DNA: TGCAGTGCGCTGGGACAGGAAGAGACCCAGTACTTC.